These 21 T cell receptor beta chains came from one sample sequenced in a study of shared clonotypes between healthy human individuals. Selected positively for CCR7 and CD45RO-negative, naive CD8 cells excluded terminally differentiated effector memory CD45RA+ cells. The repertoire was sequenced with immunoSEQ multiplex PCR; TCRdb's copy has only in-frame clones and lacks some. Of under 850,000 clones listed, 80% to 95% are singletons. Sequenced sample: naive CD8+ T cells sorted from blood. The source is a man aged 25-45 years in good health.

V usage is TRBV4-1 and J usage is TRBJ2-7, with TRBD2 identical over 7 bases. Trimming removed 1 base from V and 1 base from J; junction bases left unmatched: 7. Germline V gene lookup returns CDR1 MGHRA and CDR2 YSYEKL. This CDR3 has 16 residues. The CDR3 loop reads CASSQVVSGLSYEQYF. The CDR3 DNA is TGCGCCAGCAGCCAAGTAGTTAGCGGGCTATCCTACGAGCAGTACTTC.

The V call is TRBV7-9, the J call TRBJ2-7; TRBD2 matches 9 bases. V dropped 4 bases and J dropped 0; count of bases not matched to a gene: 16. Germline loops: CDR1 SEHNR, CDR2 FQNEAQ (reference sequence). The CDR3 spans 19 residues. CDR3 sequence (DNA): TGTGCCAGCAGCTCAGGGATAGCGGGAGACCCCTGGAGCTCCTACGAGCAGTACTTC. It translates to CASSSGIAGDPWSSYEQYF.

The V and J genes are TRBV9 and TRBJ2-7; TRBD1 might be the D (6 bases). Trimming shortened V by 3 bases and J by 4 bases, and 14 bases separated the two germline ends. The CDR3 covers 14 residues. Germline V gives CDR1 SGDLS, CDR2 YYNGEE. In nucleotides, the CDR3 is TGTGCCAGCAGCGCCGAGGACAGACGATACGAGCAGTACTTC. Its translation is CASSAEDRRYEQYF.

This chain links TRBV7-8 with TRBJ2-1; 9 nucleotides align to TRBD1. Germline lookup yields CDR1 SGHVS and CDR2 FQNEAQ. J was trimmed by 1 base and V by 4 bases; bases with no gene match: 8. The CDR3 totals 17 residues. In nucleotides, the CDR3 is TGTGCCAGCAGCTCCCACCGGGACAGGGAATCCTACAATGAGCAGTTCTTC. The encoded protein is CASSSHRDRESYNEQFF.

This clone was counted once. The V and J genes are TRBV27 and TRBJ2-1; D call uncertain. Trimming took off 2 bases at V and 8 bases at J, with 13 bases between the two ends. CDR3 size: 14 residues. In germline, CDR1 is MNHEY, CDR2 SMNVEV (reference sequence). The DNA of the CDR3 is TGTGCCAGCAGTTTAGGGCCATCCAGGCATGAGCAGTTCTTC. It yields the protein CASSLGPSRHEQFF.

This chain connects TRBV9 to TRBJ2-2; unclear D gene. The CDR3 spans 12 residues. CDR1 and CDR2 from the germline V gene are SGDLS and YYNGEE. Trimming left V 5 bases short and J 4 bases short, with 6 bases between. Here the CDR3 reads CASRDATGELFF. The CDR3 DNA reads as TGTGCCAGCAGGGATGCCACCGGGGAGCTGTTTTTT.

This chain joins TRBV25-1 and TRBJ2-7; D not certain. The CDR3 runs 15 residues. V was shortened by 1 base and J by 0 bases, with 10 bases between the two germline ends. Germline V gene data show CDR1 as MGHDK and CDR2 as SYGVNS. CDR3 region: CASSESWGSSYEQYF. The CDR3 nucleotides read TGTGCCAGCAGTGAATCGTGGGGAAGCTCCTACGAGCAGTACTTC.

The rearrangement links TRBV11-2 to TRBJ2-1; D not certain. The CDR3 is 11 residues long. The V gene's germline CDR1 is SGHAT and CDR2 FQNNGV. Deletions cut 4 bases from V and 10 bases from J, with 8 bases between. DNA for the CDR3: TGTGCCAGCAGCTCCAGTTGGGAGCAGTTCTTC. Its protein is CASSSSWEQFF.

This chain connects TRBV13 to TRBJ2-2; D is unresolved. The CDR3 extends over 16 amino acids. Germline V gene data show CDR1 as PRHDT and CDR2 as FYEKMQ (reference sequence). Trimming pared 1 base from V and 7 bases from J, leaving 16 bases between. CDR3 residues: CASSLEFGPRGGELFF. CDR3 coding DNA: TGTGCCAGCAGCTTAGAGTTCGGTCCCCGTGGCGGGGAGCTGTTTTTT.

V is TRBV19 and J is TRBJ2-1; TRBD2 matches 11 bases. V shed 4 bases and J 7 bases; nucleotides not matched to a gene: 9. Germline CDR1 and CDR2: LNHDA and SQIVND (reference sequence). This CDR3 has 16 residues. The CDR3 DNA follows: TGTGCCAGTAGTACGCCCCCGGGACTAGCGGCTAATGAGCAGTTCTTC. Amino acids: CASSTPPGLAANEQFF.

J is TRBJ2-2 and V is TRBV11-3; the match to TRBD2 covers 8 bases. V lost 0 bases and J lost 9; bases outside the gene matches: 15. Germline values: CDR1 SGHNT, CDR2 YENEEA. The CDR3 loop spans 18 amino acids. The CDR3 bases are TGTGCCAGCAGCTTAGACGAGCCGGGACTAGATTTGGGCAGGGAGCTGTTTTTT. This translates into CASSLDEPGLDLGRELFF.

The chain links TRBV9 to TRBJ2-7; 16 nucleotides agree with TRBD2. V gave up 4 bases and J gave up 1 base; unmatched junction bases: 2. Germline V gene data show CDR1 as SGDLS and CDR2 as YYNGEE. This CDR3 region has 16 residues. CDR3 loop: CASSQGLAGGSYEQYF. CDR3 DNA: TGTGCCAGCAGCCAGGGACTAGCGGGAGGGTCCTACGAGCAGTACTTC.

V gene TRBV5-1 combines with J gene TRBJ2-1; possible D gene TRBD2, 7 bases. Germline CDR1 reads SGHRS; CDR2 reads YFSETQ. The CDR3 runs to 16 residues. V lost 0 bases, J lost 3 bases, and 13 bases lay in between. The CDR3 spells CASSLVGGRSYNEQFF. The CDR3 bases are TGCGCCAGCAGCTTGGTCGGGGGGCGAAGCTACAATGAGCAGTTCTTC.

The V call is TRBV28, the J call TRBJ2-7; D call uncertain. The CDR3 totals 11 residues. The V gene lost 8 bases and the J gene lost 4 bases, with 9 bases spanning the gap. The germline V gene encodes CDR1 MDHEN and CDR2 SYDVKM. DNA for the CDR3: TGTGCCAGCGGGTCAATTTACGAGCAGTACTTC. Amino acids: CASGSIYEQYF. The whole variable domain, filled in from reference TRBV28 and TRBJ2-7, reads DVKVTQSSRYLVKRTGEKVFLECVQDMDHENMFWYRQDPGLGLRLIYFSYDVKMKEKGDIPEGYSVSREKKERFSLILESASTNQTSMYLCASGSIYEQYFGPGTRLTVT.

The chain employs TRBV7-9 and TRBJ1-1; D call uncertain. V lost 3 bases and J lost 6, with 8 bases in between. Per germline, CDR1 SEHNR and CDR2 FQNEAQ (reference sequence). The CDR3 loop spans 12 amino acids. CDR3: CASSFGGAEAFF. The CDR3 DNA reads TGTGCCAGCAGCTTCGGAGGAGCTGAAGCTTTCTTT.

The chain carries TRBV29-1 and TRBJ2-7; 9 bases map to TRBD1. The germline gives CDR1 SQVTM, CDR2 ANQGSEA. CDR3 length: 15 residues. V shed 2 bases and J 2 bases; nucleotides not matched to a gene: 7. The CDR3 sequence is CSVELGQGYTYEQYF. For the CDR3, the DNA is TGCAGCGTTGAATTGGGACAGGGCTATACCTACGAGCAGTACTTC.

This clone has a single count. At the DNA level, this CDR3 is encoded by other sequences in the same sample as well. The chain couples TRBV27 to TRBJ2-7; D is perhaps TRBD2 (6 bases). Germline V gives CDR1 MNHEY, CDR2 SMNVEV (reference sequence). Trimming took 3 bases from V and 1 from J, leaving 10 bases between them. The CDR3 is 14 residues long. CDR3: CASSLGGSSYEQYF. Here the CDR3 DNA reads TGTGCCAGCAGTTTGGGGGGATCGTCCTACGAGCAGTACTTC.

The chain joins TRBV28 to TRBJ2-2; D gene unclear. The germline V gene has CDR1 MDHEN and CDR2 SYDVKM. V shed 6 bases and J shed 2 bases, with 13 bases lying between them. This CDR3 has 15 amino acids. CDR3 loop: CASSELPSNTGELFF. In DNA, the CDR3 is TGTGCCAGCAGCGAACTCCCGTCCAACACCGGGGAGCTGTTTTTT.

This chain links TRBV27 with TRBJ2-1, with D uncertain. This CDR3 region has 12 residues. The V end lost 6 bases, the J end lost 9 bases, and 12 bases lay between the germline ends. Per germline, CDR1 MNHEY and CDR2 SMNVEV (reference sequence). CDR3 coding DNA: TGTGCCAGCAGCGATAAGGTGTTTGAGCAGTTCTTC. It specifies CASSDKVFEQFF.

V usage is TRBV4-3 and J usage is TRBJ2-5, with 10 bases aligning to TRBD1. The germline V gene encodes CDR1 LGHNA and CDR2 YSLEER. CDR3 length: 16 residues. Trimming took 1 base from V and 5 from J; bases not matched to a gene: 7. CDR3 nucleotides: TGCGCCAGCAGCCAAGGGGGACAGGGGACCTCGGAGACCCAGTACTTC. This gives the protein CASSQGGQGTSETQYF.

Concerning this clone itself: Additional DNA sequences in this sample encode the identical CDR3. V is TRBV7-9 and J is TRBJ2-7; no firm D call. V lost 0 bases and J lost 1, with 10 bases in between. The CDR3 contains 15 residues. The V gene's germline CDR1 is SEHNR and CDR2 FQNEAQ (reference sequence). CDR3 sequence reads: CASSLASGSSYEQYF. CDR3 DNA: TGTGCCAGCAGCTTAGCGTCGGGCAGTTCCTACGAGCAGTACTTC. Variable domain in full (rest from reference TRBV7-9 and TRBJ2-7): DTGVSQNPRHKITKRGQNVTFRCDPISEHNRLYWYRQTLGQGPEFLTYFQNEAQLEKSRLLSDRFSAERPKGSFSTLEIQRTEQGDSAMYLCASSLASGSSYEQYFGPGTRLTVT.